A selection of T cell receptor beta chains follows, all from one sample in a study of shared clonotypes between healthy human individuals. Assay used: immunoSEQ multiplex PCR; TCRdb lists only in-frame clones, some missing. The sample carries about 2.1 million clones, about 94% recorded once. The material sequenced was naive CD8+ T cells from PBMCs. The receptors were gathered from a man between 18 and 35 years old in good health. Some clones in this sample may be carry-over from other donors' samples. Both conserved end residues are part of each CDR3. A D gene is named only where the DNA matches it firmly. Clone size, where shown, is once, few, many, or a class for clones that have expanded.

j_call v_call d_call clone_size cdr3_aa cdr3_nt
TRBJ2-4 TRBV27 - - CASSLWSDLAKNIQYF TGTGCCAGCAGTTTATGGTCAGACCTAGCCAAAAACATTCAGTACTTC
TRBJ1-1 TRBV10-2 - - CASRGGVYTEAFF TGCGCCAGCAGAGGGGGGGTTTACACTGAAGCTTTCTTT
TRBJ1-1 TRBV28 - - CASSFGVYTEAFF TGTGCCAGCAGTTTCGGGGTTTACACTGAAGCTTTCTTT
TRBJ2-3 TRBV27 TRBD2 - CASSFVGGSASTDTQYF TGTGCCAGCAGTTTTGTCGGCGGGAGCGCTAGCACAGATACGCAGTATTTT
TRBJ2-1 TRBV27 - - CASSLSRVNEQFF TGTGCCAGCAGTCTATCCCGAGTAAATGAGCAGTTCTTC
TRBJ2-7 TRBV4-3 TRBD1 once CASSPGTGVTVEQYF TGCGCCAGCAGCCCCGGGACAGGGGTAACTGTCGAGCAGTACTTC
TRBJ2-3 TRBV9 TRBD2 - CASSVGNSGVLGDTQYF TGTGCCAGCAGCGTAGGTAATAGCGGGGTCTTAGGAGATACGCAGTATTTT
TRBJ1-2 TRBV19 - - CASSQANYGYTF TGTGCCAGTAGTCAGGCTAACTATGGCTACACCTTC
TRBJ2-2 TRBV7-9 - - CASSPSVNTGELFF TGTGCCAGCAGCCCGTCTGTGAACACCGGGGAGCTGTTTTTT
TRBJ1-3 TRBV27 - - CASSPTQTVVPRSDGNTIYF TGTGCCAGCAGTCCGACGCAGACCGTCGTCCCCCGGAGCGATGGAAACACCATATATTTT
TRBJ1-1 TRBV5-8 - - CASSLPGNTEAFF TGTGCCAGCAGCCTTCCGGGGAACACTGAAGCTTTCTTT
TRBJ1-5 TRBV5-6 - - CASSQYAVAPGGQHF TGTGCCAGCAGCCAATACGCTGTGGCTCCTGGCGGCCAGCATTTT
TRBJ2-1 TRBV27 - once CASSTRDFYNEQFF TGTGCCAGCAGTACCCGGGACTTCTACAATGAGCAGTTCTTC
TRBJ2-1 TRBV7-6 TRBD1 - CASSHPGQGRNEQFF TGTGCCAGCAGCCACCCCGGACAGGGACGGAATGAGCAGTTCTTC
TRBJ2-3 TRBV13 TRBD2 - CASSPGLAGGAQYF TGTGCCAGCAGCCCCGGACTAGCGGGAGGGGCGCAGTATTTT
TRBJ2-5 TRBV5-1 TRBD2 - CASRITSGRAQETQYF TGCGCCAGCAGGATAACTAGCGGGAGGGCGCAAGAGACCCAGTACTTC